This TCR beta chain stems from a study of blood T cell repertoires in COVID-19. As for the study in general: Collection of acute and convalescent COVID-19 samples took place in the United States, Italy and Spain. PBMCs, B-cell-depleted T cells, or T cells were the source of the cDNA or gDNA that made up the material.

This CDR3 is 15 amino acids long. The germline CDR1 and CDR2 sequences are SNHLY and FYNNEI. V lost 10 bases and J 5 bases, leaving 21 bases between the germline ends. Authors' data handling: By means of reference gene primer amplification, nucleated cell counts were estimated. Profiled with immunoSEQ multiplex PCR; TCRdb holds only in-frame clones, not every one. From that table come the V and J calls and clone size; the DNA was used to work out D and trimming. This sample has about 39,000 clones, with roughly nine tenths found just once. This receptor was obtained from a man in his fifties or sixties with active COVID-19. This chain connects TRBV2 to TRBJ2-1, with D possibly being TRBD2 (6 bases). Material: peripheral blood. DNA of the CDR3: TGTGCCACCACGGCTGGGCTAGCGCAGGACAATGAGCAGTTCTTC. Translation: CATTAGLAQDNEQFF.